This is a list of T cell receptor beta chains from one sample in a study of response to subunit inactivated influenza vaccine. TCRdb redid the calling of the RT-PCR reads with MiXCR, one entry per CDR3 protein. The sample lists under 550,000 distinct CDR3 sequences; 6% to 9% were seen once. Material: PBMCs from blood, obtained around 2 years after vaccination. The receptors here all came from a man aged 50-75 years who received an inactivated influenza vaccine. Each CDR3 is given with its conserved first and last residue. Fields, in order: CDR3 protein, CDR3 DNA, D gene, J gene, V gene, clone size. A D gene is named only where the DNA matches it firmly. The size field is filled for only some rows; it gives once, few, many or a size class.

CAISERGQGAETQYF,TGTGCCATCAGTGAGAGGGGACAGGGTGCAGAGACCCAGTACTTC,TRBD1,TRBJ2-5,TRBV10-3,many
CSASRQTDSNQPQHF,TGCAGTGCTAGCCGACAGACTGATAGCAATCAGCCCCAGCATTTT,NA,TRBJ1-5,TRBV20-1,few
CASRRPTGSGANVLTF,TGTGCCAGTCGTCGCCCCACAGGGTCCGGGGCCAACGTCCTGACTTTC,NA,TRBJ2-6,TRBV19,NA
CASSVVSGGYNEQFF,TGTGCCAGCAGCGTAGTGAGCGGGGGGTATAATGAGCAGTTCTTC,TRBD2,TRBJ2-1,TRBV9,many
CSVRQGAETKTQYF,TGCAGCGTGAGGCAGGGGGCCGAAACAAAGACCCAGTACTTC,TRBD1,TRBJ2-5,TRBV29-1,few
CASSPLGQFSYNEQFF,TGTGCCAGCTCACCTCTCGGACAGTTCTCCTACAATGAGCAGTTCTTC,NA,TRBJ2-1,TRBV18,few
CASRLTGVHEQFF,TGTGCCAGCCGTTTAACGGGAGTCCATGAGCAGTTCTTC,NA,TRBJ2-1,TRBV12-3/TRBV12-4,many
CASSLGAGGARAFF,TGTGCCAGCAGTTTGGGGGCGGGGGGGGCCAGGGCTTTCTTT,NA,TRBJ1-1,TRBV6-5,NA
CASSRGRGLDYGYTF,TGCGCCAGCAGCCGCGGGCGGGGATTGGACTATGGCTACACCTTC,NA,TRBJ1-2,TRBV4-3,many
CASSYLGPAYEQYF,TGTGCCAGCAGTTACCTGGGCCCAGCCTACGAGCAGTACTTC,NA,TRBJ2-7,TRBV6-5,NA
CASSLVGQGVNSPLHF,TGTGCCAGCAGCTTAGTCGGCCAAGGCGTTAATTCACCCCTCCACTTT,NA,TRBJ1-6,TRBV7-2,few
CSATPGTRYNEQFF,TGCAGCGCGACACCCGGGACTCGGTACAATGAGCAGTTCTTC,NA,TRBJ2-1,TRBV29-1,many
CASSEFNSPEQYF,TGTGCCAGCAGTGAATTTAACAGCCCAGAGCAGTACTTC,NA,TRBJ2-7,TRBV6-1,NA
CAISELGGDEETQYF,TGTGCCATCAGTGAGCTTGGGGGCGATGAAGAGACCCAGTACTTC,NA,TRBJ2-5,TRBV10-3,NA
CASMTDTQYF,TGTGCCAGCATGACAGATACGCAGTATTTT,NA,TRBJ2-3,TRBV2,many
CSVEDQGDEQYF,TGCAGCGTTGAAGATCAGGGGGACGAGCAGTACTTC,TRBD1,TRBJ2-7,TRBV29-1,NA
CASSLSAGTDTQYF,TGTGCCAGCAGTTTAAGTGCCGGCACAGATACGCAGTATTTT,NA,TRBJ2-3,TRBV27,many
CSARNRGDSNQPQHF,TGCAGTGCTAGAAACAGGGGGGATAGCAATCAGCCCCAGCATTTT,TRBD1,TRBJ1-5,TRBV20-1,few
CSARVVGKYEQYF,TGCAGTGCTAGAGTTGTCGGAAAATACGAGCAGTACTTC,NA,TRBJ2-7,TRBV20-1,many
CATSEPLAGGFNEQFF,TGTGCCACCAGTGAACCTCTAGCGGGGGGGTTCAATGAGCAGTTCTTC,TRBD2,TRBJ2-1,TRBV24-1,few